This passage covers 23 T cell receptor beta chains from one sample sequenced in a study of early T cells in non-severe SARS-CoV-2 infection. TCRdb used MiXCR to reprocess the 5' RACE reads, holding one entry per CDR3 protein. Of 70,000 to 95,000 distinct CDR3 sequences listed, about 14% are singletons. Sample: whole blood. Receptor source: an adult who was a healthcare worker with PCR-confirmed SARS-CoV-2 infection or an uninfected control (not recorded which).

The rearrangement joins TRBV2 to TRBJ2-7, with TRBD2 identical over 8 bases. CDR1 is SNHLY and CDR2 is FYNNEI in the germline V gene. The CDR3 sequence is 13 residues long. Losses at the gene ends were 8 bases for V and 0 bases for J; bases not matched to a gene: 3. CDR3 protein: CASARGGSYEQYF. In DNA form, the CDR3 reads TGTGCCAGCGCCCGGGGGGGCTCCTACGAGCAGTACTTC. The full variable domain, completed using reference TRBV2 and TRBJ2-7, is EPEVTQTPSHQVTQMGQEVILRCVPISNHLYFYWYRQILGQKVEFLVSFYNNEISEKSEIFDDQFSVERPDGSNFTLKIRSTKLEDSAMYFCASARGGSYEQYFGPGTRLTVT.

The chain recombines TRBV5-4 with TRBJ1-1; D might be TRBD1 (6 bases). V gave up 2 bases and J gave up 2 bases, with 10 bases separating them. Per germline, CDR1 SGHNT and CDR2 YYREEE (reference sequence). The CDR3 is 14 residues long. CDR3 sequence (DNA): TGTGCCAGCAGCTTAACAGGGCCCAACACTGAAGCTTTCTTT. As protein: CASSLTGPNTEAFF.

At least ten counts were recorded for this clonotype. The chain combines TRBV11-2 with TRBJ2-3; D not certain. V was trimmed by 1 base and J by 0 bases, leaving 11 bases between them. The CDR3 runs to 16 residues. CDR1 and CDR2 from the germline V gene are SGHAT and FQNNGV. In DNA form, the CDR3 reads TGTGCCAGCAGCTTAGGCCTTCTCGGAAGCACAGATACGCAGTATTTT. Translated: CASSLGLLGSTDTQYF. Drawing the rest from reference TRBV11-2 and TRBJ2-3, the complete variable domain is EAGVAQSPRYKIIEKRQSVAFWCNPISGHATLYWYQQILGQGPKLLIQFQNNGVVDDSQLPKDRFSAERLKGVDSTLKIQPAKLEDSAVYLCASSLGLLGSTDTQYFGPGTRLTVL.

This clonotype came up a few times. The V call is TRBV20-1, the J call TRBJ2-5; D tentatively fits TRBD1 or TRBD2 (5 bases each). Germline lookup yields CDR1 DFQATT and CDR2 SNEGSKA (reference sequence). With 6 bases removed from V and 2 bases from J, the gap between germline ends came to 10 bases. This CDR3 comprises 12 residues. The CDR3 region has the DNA TGCAGTGCGGGGGAGTCTCAAGAGACCCAGTACTTC. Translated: CSAGESQETQYF.

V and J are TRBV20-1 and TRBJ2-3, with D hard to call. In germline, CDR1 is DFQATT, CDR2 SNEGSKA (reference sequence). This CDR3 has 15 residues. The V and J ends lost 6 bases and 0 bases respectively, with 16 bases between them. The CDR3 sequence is CSARPQLTSTDTQYF. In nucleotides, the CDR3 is TGCAGTGCAAGACCCCAGCTGACAAGCACAGATACGCAGTATTTT.

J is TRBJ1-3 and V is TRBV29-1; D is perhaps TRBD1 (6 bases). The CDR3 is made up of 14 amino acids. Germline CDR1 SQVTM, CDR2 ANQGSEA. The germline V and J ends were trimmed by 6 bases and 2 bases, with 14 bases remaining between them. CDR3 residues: CSVGLGHAGNTIYF. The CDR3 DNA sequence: TGCAGCGTCGGGTTGGGACACGCTGGAAACACCATATATTTT. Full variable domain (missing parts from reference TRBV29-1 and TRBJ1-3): SAVISQKPSRDICQRGTSLTIQCQVDSQVTMMFWYRQQPGQSLTLIATANQGSEATYESGFVIDKFPISRPNLTFSTLTVSNMSPEDSSIYLCSVGLGHAGNTIYFGEGSWLTVV.

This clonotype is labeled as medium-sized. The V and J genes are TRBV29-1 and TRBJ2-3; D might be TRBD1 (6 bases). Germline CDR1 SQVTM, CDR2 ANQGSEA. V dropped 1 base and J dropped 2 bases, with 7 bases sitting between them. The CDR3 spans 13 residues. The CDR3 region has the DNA TGCAGCGTTGAAGGACAGGCCACAGATACGCAGTATTTT. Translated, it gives CSVEGQATDTQYF.

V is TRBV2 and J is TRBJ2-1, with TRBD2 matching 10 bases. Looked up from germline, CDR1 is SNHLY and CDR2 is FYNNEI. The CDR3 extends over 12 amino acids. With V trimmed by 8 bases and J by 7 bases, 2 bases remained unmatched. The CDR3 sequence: CASPGLANEQFF. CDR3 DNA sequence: TGTGCCAGCCCGGGACTAGCGAATGAGCAGTTCTTC.

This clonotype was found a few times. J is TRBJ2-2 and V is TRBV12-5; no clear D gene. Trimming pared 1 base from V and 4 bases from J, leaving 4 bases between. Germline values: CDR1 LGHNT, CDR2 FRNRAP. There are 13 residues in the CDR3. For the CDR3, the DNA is TGTGCTAGTGGTTTGGACCCCACCGGGGAGCTGTTTTTT. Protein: CASGLDPTGELFF. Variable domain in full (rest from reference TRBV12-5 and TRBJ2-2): DARVTQTPRHKVTEMGQEVTMRCQPILGHNTVFWYRQTMMQGLELLAYFRNRAPLDDSGMPKDRFSAEMPDATLATLKIQPSEPRDSAVYFCASGLDPTGELFFGEGSRLTVL.

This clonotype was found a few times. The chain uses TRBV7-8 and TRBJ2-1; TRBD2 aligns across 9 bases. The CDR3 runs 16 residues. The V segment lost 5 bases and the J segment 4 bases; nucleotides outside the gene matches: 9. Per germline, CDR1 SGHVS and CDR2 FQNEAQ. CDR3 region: CASSPTVSGGYNEQFF. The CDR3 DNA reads TGTGCCAGCAGCCCTACAGTGAGCGGGGGGTACAATGAGCAGTTCTTC.

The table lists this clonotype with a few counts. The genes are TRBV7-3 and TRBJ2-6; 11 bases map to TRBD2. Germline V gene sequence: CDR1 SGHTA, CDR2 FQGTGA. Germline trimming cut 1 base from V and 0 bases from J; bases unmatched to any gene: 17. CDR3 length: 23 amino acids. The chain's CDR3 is CASSLMPRALAGGPSSGANVLTF. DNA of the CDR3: TGTGCCAGCAGCTTAATGCCCCGGGCGCTAGCGGGGGGCCCGAGCTCTGGGGCCAACGTCCTGACTTTC.

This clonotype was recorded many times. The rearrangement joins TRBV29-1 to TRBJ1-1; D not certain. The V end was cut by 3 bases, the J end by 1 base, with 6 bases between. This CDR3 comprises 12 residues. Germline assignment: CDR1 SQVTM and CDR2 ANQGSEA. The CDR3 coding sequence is TGCAGCGTTGATTCTGAGAACACTGAAGCTTTCTTT. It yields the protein CSVDSENTEAFF.

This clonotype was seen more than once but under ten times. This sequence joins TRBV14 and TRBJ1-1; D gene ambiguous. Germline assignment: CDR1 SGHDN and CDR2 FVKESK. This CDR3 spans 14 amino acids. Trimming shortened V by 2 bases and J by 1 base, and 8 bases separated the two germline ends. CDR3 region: CASSQLRRNTEAFF. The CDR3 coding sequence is TGTGCCAGCAGCCAACTCAGGAGGAACACTGAAGCTTTCTTT. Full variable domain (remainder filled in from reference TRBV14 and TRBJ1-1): EAGVTQFPSHSVIEKGQTVTLRCDPISGHDNLYWYRRVMGKEIKFLLHFVKESKQDESGMPNNRFLAERTGGTYSTLKVQPAELEDSGVYFCASSQLRRNTEAFFGQGTRLTVV.

CDR3 sequence reads: CASSLAGLKYGYTF. DNA of the CDR3: TGTGCCAGCAGCTTAGCGGGATTAAAATATGGCTACACCTTC. The chain employs TRBV7-2 and TRBJ1-2; D not resolved. The CDR3 contains 14 residues. CDR1 SGHTA and CDR2 FQGNSA come from the germline V gene. V shed 0 bases and J shed 5 bases, with 10 bases lying between them.

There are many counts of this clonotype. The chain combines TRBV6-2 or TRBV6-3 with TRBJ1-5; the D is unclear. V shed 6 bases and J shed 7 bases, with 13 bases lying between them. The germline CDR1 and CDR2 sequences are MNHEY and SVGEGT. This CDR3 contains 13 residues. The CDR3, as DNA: TGTGCCAGCAGGGTTACGTCGGGGCAGCCCCAGCATTTT. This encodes CASRVTSGQPQHF.

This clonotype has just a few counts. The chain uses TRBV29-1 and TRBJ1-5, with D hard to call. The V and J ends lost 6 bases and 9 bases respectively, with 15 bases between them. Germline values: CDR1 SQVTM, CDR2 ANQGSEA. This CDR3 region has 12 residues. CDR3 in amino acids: CSVPPVAGPQHF. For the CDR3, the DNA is TGCAGCGTCCCCCCAGTCGCTGGGCCCCAGCATTTT.

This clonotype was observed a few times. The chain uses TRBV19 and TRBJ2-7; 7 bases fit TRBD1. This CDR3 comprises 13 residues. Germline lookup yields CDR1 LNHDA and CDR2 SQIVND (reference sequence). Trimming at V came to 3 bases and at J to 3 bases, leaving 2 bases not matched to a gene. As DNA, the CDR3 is TGTGCCAGTAGTATCGGGACAGTCTACGAGCAGTACTTC. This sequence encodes CASSIGTVYEQYF.

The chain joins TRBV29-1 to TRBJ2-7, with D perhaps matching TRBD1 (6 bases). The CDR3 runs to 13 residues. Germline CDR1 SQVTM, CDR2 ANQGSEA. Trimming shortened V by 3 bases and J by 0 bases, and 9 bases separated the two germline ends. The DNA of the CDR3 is TGCAGCGTTGATCAGGGGAGCTCCTACGAGCAGTACTTC. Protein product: CSVDQGSSYEQYF.

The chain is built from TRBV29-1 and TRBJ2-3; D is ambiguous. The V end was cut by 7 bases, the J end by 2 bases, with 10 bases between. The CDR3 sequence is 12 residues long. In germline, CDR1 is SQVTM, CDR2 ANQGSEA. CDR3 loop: CSAWDVTDTQYF. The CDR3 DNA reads TGCAGCGCCTGGGATGTCACAGATACGCAGTATTTT.

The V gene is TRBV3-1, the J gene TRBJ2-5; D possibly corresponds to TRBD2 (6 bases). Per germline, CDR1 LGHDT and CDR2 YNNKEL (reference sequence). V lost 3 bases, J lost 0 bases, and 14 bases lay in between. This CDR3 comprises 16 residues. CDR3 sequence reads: CASSHSHGGYQETQYF. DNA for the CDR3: TGTGCCAGCAGCCATTCCCACGGGGGTTACCAAGAGACCCAGTACTTC.

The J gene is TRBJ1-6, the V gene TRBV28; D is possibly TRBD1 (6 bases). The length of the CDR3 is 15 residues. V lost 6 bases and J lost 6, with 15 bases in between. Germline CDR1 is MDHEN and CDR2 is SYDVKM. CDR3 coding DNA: TGTGCCAGCAGGTCACGACAGGCGGGTAATTCACCCCTCCACTTT. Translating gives CASRSRQAGNSPLHF.

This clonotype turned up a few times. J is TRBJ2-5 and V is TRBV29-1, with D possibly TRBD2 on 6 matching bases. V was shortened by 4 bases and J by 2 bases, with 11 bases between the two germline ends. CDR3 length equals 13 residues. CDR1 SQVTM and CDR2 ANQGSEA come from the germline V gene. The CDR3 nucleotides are TGCAGCGTTGTGCTCGGGGGACAAGAGACCCAGTACTTC. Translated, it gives CSVVLGGQETQYF. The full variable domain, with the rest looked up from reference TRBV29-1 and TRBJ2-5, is SAVISQKPSRDICQRGTSLTIQCQVDSQVTMMFWYRQQPGQSLTLIATANQGSEATYESGFVIDKFPISRPNLTFSTLTVSNMSPEDSSIYLCSVVLGGQETQYFGPGTRLLVL.

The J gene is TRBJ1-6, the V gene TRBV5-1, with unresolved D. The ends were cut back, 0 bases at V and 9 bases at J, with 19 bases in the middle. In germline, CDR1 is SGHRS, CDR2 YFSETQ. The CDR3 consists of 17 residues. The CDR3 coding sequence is TGCGCCAGCAGCTTGGTGTCGTTGCGGGATTTGCGTTCACCCCTCCACTTT. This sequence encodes CASSLVSLRDLRSPLHF. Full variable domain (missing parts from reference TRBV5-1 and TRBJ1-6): KAGVTQTPRYLIKTRGQQVTLSCSPISGHRSVSWYQQTPGQGLQFLFEYFSETQRNKGNFPGRFSGRQFSNSRSEMNVSTLELGDSALYLCASSLVSLRDLRSPLHFGNGTRLTVT.